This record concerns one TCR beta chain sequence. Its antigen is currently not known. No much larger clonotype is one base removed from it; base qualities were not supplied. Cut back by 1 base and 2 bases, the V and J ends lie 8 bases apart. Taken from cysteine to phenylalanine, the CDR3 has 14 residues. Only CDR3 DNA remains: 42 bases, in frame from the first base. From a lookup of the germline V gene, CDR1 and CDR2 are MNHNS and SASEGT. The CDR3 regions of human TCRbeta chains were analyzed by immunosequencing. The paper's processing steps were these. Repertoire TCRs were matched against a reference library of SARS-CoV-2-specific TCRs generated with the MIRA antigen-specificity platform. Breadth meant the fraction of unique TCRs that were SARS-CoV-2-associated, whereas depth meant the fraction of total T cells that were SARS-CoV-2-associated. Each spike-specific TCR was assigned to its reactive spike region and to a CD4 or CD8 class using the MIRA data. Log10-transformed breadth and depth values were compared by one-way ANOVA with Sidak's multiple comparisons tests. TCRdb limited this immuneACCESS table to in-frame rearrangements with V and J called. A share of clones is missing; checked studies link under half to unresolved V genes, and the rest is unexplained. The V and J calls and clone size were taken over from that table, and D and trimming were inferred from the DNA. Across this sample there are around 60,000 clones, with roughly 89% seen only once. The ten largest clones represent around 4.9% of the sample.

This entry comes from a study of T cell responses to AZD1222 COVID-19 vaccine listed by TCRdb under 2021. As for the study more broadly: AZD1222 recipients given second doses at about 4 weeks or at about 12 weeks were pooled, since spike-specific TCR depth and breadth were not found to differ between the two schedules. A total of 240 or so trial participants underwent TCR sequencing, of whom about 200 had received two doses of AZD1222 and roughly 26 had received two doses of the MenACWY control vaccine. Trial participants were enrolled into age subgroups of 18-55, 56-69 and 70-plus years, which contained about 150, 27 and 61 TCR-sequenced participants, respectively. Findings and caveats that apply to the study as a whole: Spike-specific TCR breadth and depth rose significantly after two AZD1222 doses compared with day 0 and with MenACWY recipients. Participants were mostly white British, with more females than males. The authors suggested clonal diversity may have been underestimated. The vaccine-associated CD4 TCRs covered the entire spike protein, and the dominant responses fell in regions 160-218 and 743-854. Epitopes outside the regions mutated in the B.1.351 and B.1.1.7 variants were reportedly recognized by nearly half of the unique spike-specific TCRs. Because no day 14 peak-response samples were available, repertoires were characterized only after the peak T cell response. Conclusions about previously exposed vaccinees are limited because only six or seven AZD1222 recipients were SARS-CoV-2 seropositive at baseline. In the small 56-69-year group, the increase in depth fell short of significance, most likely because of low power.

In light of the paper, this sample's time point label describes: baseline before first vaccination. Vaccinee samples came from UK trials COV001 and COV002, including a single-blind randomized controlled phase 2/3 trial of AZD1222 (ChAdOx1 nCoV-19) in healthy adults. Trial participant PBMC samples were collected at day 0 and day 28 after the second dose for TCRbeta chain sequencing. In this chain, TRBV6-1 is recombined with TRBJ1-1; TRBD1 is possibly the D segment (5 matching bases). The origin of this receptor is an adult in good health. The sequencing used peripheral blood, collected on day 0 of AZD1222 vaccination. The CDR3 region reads CASSEDRRNTEAFF. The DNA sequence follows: TGTGCCAGCAGTGAAGACAGGCGAAACACTGAAGCTTTCTTT.